This T cell receptor beta chain was documented in a study of identical twins. Points from the study as a whole: Sequences that were out-of-frame, alpha and twin-shared displayed an excess of low generation probability.

The CDR3 is 14 amino acids. The V and J ends lost 4 bases and 6 bases, in that order; junction bases with no gene match: 2. Germline V CDR1 and CDR2: SGHVS, FQNEAQ. This clonotype has ten or more counts. The antigen is undetermined. MiXCR, applied by TCRdb to the 5' RACE reads, yields one record per CDR3 protein. The table has around 670,000 distinct CDR3 sequences, roughly 6.2% seen once; the top ten hold about 2%. J is TRBJ2-1 and V is TRBV7-8, with 11 bases that match TRBD2. The receptor's source is a man aged 18 to 29 in good health. Sequenced: naive T cells sorted from blood. CDR3 nucleotides: TGTGCCAGCAGCTCACTAGCGGGGGCCAATGAGCAGTTCTTC. Amino acids: CASSSLAGANEQFF.